This T cell receptor (beta chain) was captured in a study of CD8 T cells in ankylosing spondylitis. Whole-study findings and limits: Clones linked to disease were reported to show significant enrichment in matched ankylosing spondylitis synovial fluid. One TCR beta motif, made up of eight or nine highly homologous variants, appeared characteristic of ankylosing spondylitis blood. Several of the motif variants were reported before in synovial fluid and blood from reactive arthritis.

This clonotype was detected many times. No antigen is known for it. TCRdb used MiXCR to reprocess the 5' RACE reads, holding one entry per CDR3 protein. Of about 30,000 distinct CDR3 sequences in the sample, roughly 33% were seen once. Germline CDR1 and CDR2: MNHEY and SMNVEV (reference sequence). Trimming stripped 5 bases from V and 0 bases from J, with 14 bases between. The CDR3 loop spans 15 amino acids. V usage is TRBV27 and J usage is TRBJ2-7; D might be TRBD1 (6 bases). The sequence derives from a male donor with ankylosing spondylitis. Input material: synovial fluid, either unsorted or a sorted T cell fraction (not recorded which). CDR3 DNA sequence: TGTGCCAGCAGTCAAATGGACAGTAGCTCCTACGAGCAGTACTTC. Residues: CASSQMDSSSYEQYF.